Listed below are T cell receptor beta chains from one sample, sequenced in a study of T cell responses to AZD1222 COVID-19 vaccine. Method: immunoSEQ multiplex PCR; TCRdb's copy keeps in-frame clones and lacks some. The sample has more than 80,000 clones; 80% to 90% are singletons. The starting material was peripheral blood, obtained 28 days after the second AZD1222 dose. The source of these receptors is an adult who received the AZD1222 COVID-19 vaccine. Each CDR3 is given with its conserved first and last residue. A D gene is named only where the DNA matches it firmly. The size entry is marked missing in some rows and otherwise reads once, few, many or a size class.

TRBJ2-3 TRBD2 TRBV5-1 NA CASEMGLAGDTQYF TGCGCCAGCGAAATGGGACTAGCGGGAGATACGCAGTATTTT
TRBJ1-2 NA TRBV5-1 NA CASSLAVRATNYGYTF TGCGCCAGCAGCTTGGCCGTGAGGGCGACCAACTATGGCTACACCTTC
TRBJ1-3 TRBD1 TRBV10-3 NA CAIRGPDRGGGNTIYF TGTGCCATCAGGGGACCCGACAGGGGCGGTGGAAACACCATATATTTT
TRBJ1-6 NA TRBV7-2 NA CASSLDWGVDSPLHF TGTGCCAGCAGCTTAGATTGGGGGGTGGATTCACCCCTCCACTTT
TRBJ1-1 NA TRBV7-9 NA CASSPFIGTGVTEAFF TGTGCCAGCAGCCCCTTCATCGGGACTGGGGTCACTGAAGCTTTCTTT
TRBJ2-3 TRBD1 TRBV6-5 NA CASSTGQDNTDTQYF TGTGCCAGCAGTACAGGACAGGACAACACAGATACGCAGTATTTT
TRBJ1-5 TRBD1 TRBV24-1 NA CATSDSLGQEPDQPQHF TGTGCCACCAGTGATTCCCTCGGACAGGAGCCAGACCAGCCCCAGCATTTT
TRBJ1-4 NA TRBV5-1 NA CASTELAGANEKLFF TGCGCCAGCACCGAATTAGCGGGGGCTAATGAAAAACTGTTTTTT
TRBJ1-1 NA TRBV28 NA CATCPQGENTEAFF TGTGCCACCTGCCCACAGGGTGAGAACACTGAAGCTTTCTTT
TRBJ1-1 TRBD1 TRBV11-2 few CASSSQGDTEAFF TGTGCCAGCAGCTCTCAGGGGGACACTGAAGCTTTCTTT
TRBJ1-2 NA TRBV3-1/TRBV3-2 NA CASSQVPNYGYTF TGTGCCAGCAGCCAAGTTCCGAACTATGGCTACACCTTC
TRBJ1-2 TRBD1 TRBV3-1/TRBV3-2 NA CASSHLDRVGENGYTF TGTGCCAGCAGCCATCTGGACAGGGTGGGAGAAAATGGCTACACCTTC
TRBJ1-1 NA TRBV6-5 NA CASSYGRGNTEAFF TGTGCCAGCAGTTACGGCAGGGGGAACACTGAAGCTTTCTTT
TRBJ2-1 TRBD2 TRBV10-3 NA CAISEGLAGKDEQFF TGTGCCATCAGTGAGGGGCTAGCGGGAAAGGATGAGCAGTTCTTC